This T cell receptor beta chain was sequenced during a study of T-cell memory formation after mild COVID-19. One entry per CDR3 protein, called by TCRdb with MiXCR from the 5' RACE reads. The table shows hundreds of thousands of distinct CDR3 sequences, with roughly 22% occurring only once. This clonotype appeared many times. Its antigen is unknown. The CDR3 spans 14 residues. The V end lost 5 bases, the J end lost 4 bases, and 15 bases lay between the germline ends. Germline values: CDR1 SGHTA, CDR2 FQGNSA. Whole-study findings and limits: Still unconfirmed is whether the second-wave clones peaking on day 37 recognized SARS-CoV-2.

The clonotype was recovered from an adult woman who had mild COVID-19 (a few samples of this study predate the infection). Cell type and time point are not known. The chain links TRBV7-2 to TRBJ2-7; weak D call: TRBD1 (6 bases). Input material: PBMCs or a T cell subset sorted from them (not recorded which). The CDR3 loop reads CASSHKTGMYEQYF. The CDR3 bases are TGTGCCAGCAGCCATAAGACAGGCATGTACGAGCAGTACTTC.